The source of this T cell receptor beta chain is a study of human T cells and chemical hapten exposure. With 1 base removed from V and 4 bases from J, the gap between germline ends came to 5 bases. The length of the CDR3 is 11 residues. The germline gives CDR1 GTSNPN, CDR2 SVGIG (reference sequence). This clonotype was found many times. Using its own MiXCR run on the RACE reads, TCRdb lists one record per CDR3 protein. The sample yields some 79,000 distinct CDR3 sequences, over 9.5% seen once. Time point meaning: patch test 2, 6 weeks after DPC sensitization. Treatment indicated: therapeutic diphenylcyclopropenone sensitization with weekly scalp DPC.

The starting material was whole blood, obtained in connection with sensitization to the hapten diphenylcyclopropenone (DPC). The chain recombines TRBV30 with TRBJ2-7; D ambiguous. The clonotype comes from a woman in her forties or fifties with alopecia areata. Some clones in this sample may be carry-over from other donors' samples. This CDR3 reads CAWSGQYEQYF. Here the CDR3 DNA reads TGTGCCTGGAGTGGCCAGTACGAGCAGTACTTC.